Included here is one T cell receptor beta chain sequence, with context. The antigen remains unidentified. The data derive from a study of T cells in Graves' hyperthyroidism and ophthalmopathy. Across the whole study: Peripheral blood was acquired at first diagnosis, ahead of any therapy whatsoever.

The diagnostic basis comprised clinical symptoms, serum thyroxine and TRAb, thyroid ultrasound and orbital computed tomography. The CDR3 has 12 amino acids. The V segment lost 4 bases and the J segment 10 bases; nucleotides outside the gene matches: 4. The V gene's germline CDR1 is MNHEY and CDR2 SMNVEV (reference sequence). Study findings and constraints: Most thyroid clonotypes expanded above 0.001 were also detected in blood.

Template material for amplifying TCR beta CDR3 regions consisted of RNA transcripts. The HTBI primer set drove a first-round RT-PCR of the TCR CDR3. TCRdb re-analysed the multiplex PCR reads in MiXCR, keeping a single row per CDR3 protein. The sample carries around 370,000 distinct CDR3 sequences, approximately 17% recorded once. The gene calls are TRBV27 and TRBJ2-4, with 7 bases lining up with TRBD1. Specimen: blood. The TCR originated in a man younger than 35 with Graves' ophthalmopathy. The CDR3 DNA follows: TGTGCCAGCAGTTCGCGGACAGGTATTCAGTACTTC. Its translation is CASSSRTGIQYF.